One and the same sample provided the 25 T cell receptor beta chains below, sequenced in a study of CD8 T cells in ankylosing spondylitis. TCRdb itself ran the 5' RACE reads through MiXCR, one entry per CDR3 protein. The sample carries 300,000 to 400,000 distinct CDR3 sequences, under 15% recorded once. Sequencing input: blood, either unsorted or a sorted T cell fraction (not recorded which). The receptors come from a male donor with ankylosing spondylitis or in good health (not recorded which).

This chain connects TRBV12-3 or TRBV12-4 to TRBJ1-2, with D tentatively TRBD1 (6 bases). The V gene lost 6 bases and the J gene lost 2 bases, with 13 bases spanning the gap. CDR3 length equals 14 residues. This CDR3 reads CASSPIDRNYGYTF. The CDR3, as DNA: TGTGCCAGCAGCCCGATTGACAGGAACTATGGCTACACCTTC.

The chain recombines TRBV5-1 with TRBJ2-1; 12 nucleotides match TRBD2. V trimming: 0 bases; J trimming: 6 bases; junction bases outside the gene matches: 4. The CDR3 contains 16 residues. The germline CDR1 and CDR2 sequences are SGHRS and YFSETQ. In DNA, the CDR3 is TGCGCCAGCAGCTTGGAGCCTAGCGGGGGGGCCAATGAGCAGTTCTTC. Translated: CASSLEPSGGANEQFF.

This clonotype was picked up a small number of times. The CDR3: CASSTGGQGNGETQYF. Here the CDR3 DNA reads TGCGCCAGCAGCACCGGAGGACAGGGGAATGGAGAGACCCAGTACTTC. The chain links TRBV5-1 to TRBJ2-5; 9 bases match TRBD1. The CDR3 is 16 residues long. The trim removed 4 bases at V and 4 bases at J, leaving 11 bases unmatched. CDR1 SGHRS and CDR2 YFSETQ come from the germline V gene.

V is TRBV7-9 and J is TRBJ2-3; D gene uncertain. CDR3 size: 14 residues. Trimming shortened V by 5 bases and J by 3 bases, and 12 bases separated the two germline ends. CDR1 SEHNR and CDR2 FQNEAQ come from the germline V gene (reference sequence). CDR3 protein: CASSPLVGTDTQYF. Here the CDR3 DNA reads TGTGCCAGCAGCCCGCTAGTAGGGACAGATACGCAGTATTTT.

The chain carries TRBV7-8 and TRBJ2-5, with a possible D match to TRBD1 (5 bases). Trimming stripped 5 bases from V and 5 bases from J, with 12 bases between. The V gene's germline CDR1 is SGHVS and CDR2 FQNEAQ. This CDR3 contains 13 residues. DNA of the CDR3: TGTGCCAGCAGCATCGCAGGGTTTGAGACCCAGTACTTC. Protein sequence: CASSIAGFETQYF. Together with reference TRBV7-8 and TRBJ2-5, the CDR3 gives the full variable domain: GAGVSQSPRYKVAKRGQDVALRCDPISGHVSLFWYQQALGQGPEFLTYFQNEAQLDKSGLPSDRFFAERPEGSVSTLKIQRTQQEDSAVYLCASSIAGFETQYFGPGTRLLVL.

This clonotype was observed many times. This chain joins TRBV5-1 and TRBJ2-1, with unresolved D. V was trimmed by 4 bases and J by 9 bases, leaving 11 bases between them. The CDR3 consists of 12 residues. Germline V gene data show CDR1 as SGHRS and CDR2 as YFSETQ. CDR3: CASSVEMGEQFF. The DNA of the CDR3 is TGCGCCAGCAGCGTCGAAATGGGTGAGCAGTTCTTC.

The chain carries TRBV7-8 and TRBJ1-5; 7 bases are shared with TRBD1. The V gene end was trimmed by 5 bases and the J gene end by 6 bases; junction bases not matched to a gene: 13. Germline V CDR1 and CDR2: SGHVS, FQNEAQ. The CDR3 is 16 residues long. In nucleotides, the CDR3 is TGTGCCAGCAGCCGCGAGGCAGGGGGAATTAGTCAGCCCCAGCATTTT. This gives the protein CASSREAGGISQPQHF. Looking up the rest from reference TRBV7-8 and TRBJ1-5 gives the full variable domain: GAGVSQSPRYKVAKRGQDVALRCDPISGHVSLFWYQQALGQGPEFLTYFQNEAQLDKSGLPSDRFFAERPEGSVSTLKIQRTQQEDSAVYLCASSREAGGISQPQHFGDGTRLSIL.

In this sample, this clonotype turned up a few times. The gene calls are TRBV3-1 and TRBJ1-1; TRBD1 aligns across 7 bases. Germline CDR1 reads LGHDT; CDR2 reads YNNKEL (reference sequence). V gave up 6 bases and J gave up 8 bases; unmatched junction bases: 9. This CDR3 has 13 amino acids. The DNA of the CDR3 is TGTGCCAGCAGAGCACTATCGACAGGGGAAGCTTTCTTT. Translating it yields CASRALSTGEAFF.

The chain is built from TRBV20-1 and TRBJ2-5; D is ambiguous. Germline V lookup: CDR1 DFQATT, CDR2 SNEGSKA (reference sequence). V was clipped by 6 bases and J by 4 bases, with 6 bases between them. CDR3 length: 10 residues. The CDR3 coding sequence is TGCAGTGCGACCCGAGAGACCCAGTACTTC. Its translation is CSATRETQYF.

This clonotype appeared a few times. The CDR3 loop reads CSTVPHGGDEQFF. CDR3 sequence (DNA): TGCAGCACAGTCCCCCACGGGGGAGATGAGCAGTTCTTC. The chain has TRBV29-1 and TRBJ2-1, with TRBD2 as a possible D gene (6 bases). This CDR3 region has 13 residues. V was shortened by 8 bases and J by 8 bases, with 19 bases between the two germline ends. Germline assignment: CDR1 SQVTM and CDR2 ANQGSEA.

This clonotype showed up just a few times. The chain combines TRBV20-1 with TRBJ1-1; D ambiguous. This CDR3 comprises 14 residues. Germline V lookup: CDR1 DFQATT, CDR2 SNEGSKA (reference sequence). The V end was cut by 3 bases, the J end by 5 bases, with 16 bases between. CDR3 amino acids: CSASDGPSRTEAFF. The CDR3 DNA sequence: TGCAGTGCTAGTGACGGGCCCTCAAGGACTGAAGCTTTCTTT.

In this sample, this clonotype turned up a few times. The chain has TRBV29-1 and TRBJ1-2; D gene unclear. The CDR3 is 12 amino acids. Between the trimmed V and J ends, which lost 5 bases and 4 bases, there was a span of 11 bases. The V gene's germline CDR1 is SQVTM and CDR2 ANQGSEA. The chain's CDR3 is CSVFTEVYGYTF. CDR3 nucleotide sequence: TGCAGCGTTTTCACAGAGGTCTATGGCTACACCTTC.

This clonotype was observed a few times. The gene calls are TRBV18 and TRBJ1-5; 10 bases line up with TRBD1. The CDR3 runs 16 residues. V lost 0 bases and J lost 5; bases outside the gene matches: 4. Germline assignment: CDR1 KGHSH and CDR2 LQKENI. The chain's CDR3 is CASSPPRTGGYQPQHF. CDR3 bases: TGTGCCAGCTCACCACCGAGGACAGGGGGTTATCAGCCCCAGCATTTT.

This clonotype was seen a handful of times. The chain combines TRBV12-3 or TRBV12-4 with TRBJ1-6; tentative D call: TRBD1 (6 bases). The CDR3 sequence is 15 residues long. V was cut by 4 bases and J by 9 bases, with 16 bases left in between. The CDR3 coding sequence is TGTGCCAGCAGTTCGGGAAACAGGGTCACTTCACCCCTCCACTTT. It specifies CASSSGNRVTSPLHF.

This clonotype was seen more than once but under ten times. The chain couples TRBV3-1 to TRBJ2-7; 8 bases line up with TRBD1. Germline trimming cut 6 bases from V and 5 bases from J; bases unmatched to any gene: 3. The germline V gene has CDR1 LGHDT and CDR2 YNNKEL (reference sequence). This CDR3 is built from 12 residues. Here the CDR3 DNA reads TGTGCCAGCAGGGCAGGGGGCGACGAGCAGTACTTC. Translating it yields CASRAGGDEQYF.

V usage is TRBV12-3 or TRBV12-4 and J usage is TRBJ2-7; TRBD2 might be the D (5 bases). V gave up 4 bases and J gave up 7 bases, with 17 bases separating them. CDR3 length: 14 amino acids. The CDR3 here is CASSSERNLREQYF. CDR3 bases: TGTGCCAGCAGTTCCGAGCGGAACCTACGAGAGCAGTACTTC.

DNA of the CDR3: TGTGCCATCAGGGGGGCCAACTATGGCTACACCTTC. Its translation is CAIRGANYGYTF. V is TRBV10-3 and J is TRBJ1-2, with D perhaps TRBD1 (6 bases). CDR3 length: 12 residues. Trimming shortened V by 6 bases and J by 2 bases, and 7 bases separated the two germline ends. Per germline, CDR1 ENHRY and CDR2 SYGVKD.

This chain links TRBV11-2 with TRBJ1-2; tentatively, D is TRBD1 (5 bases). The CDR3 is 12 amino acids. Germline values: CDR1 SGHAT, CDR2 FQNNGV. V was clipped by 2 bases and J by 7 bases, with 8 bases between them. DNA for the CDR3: TGTGCCAGCAGCTTAAACGGGGGTGGCTACACCTTC. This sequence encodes CASSLNGGGYTF.

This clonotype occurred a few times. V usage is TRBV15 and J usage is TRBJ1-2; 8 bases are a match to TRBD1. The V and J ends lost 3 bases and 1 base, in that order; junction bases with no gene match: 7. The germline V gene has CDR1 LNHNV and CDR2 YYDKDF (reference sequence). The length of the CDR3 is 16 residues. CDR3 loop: CATSSETGVFNYGYTF. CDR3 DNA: TGTGCCACCAGCAGCGAGACAGGGGTCTTTAACTATGGCTACACCTTC.

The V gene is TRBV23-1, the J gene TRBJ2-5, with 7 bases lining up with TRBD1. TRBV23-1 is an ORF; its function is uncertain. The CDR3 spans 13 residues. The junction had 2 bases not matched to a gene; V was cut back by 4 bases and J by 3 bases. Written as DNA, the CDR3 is TGCGCCAGCAGTCGGGACAGAAAAGAGACCCAGTACTTC. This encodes CASSRDRKETQYF.

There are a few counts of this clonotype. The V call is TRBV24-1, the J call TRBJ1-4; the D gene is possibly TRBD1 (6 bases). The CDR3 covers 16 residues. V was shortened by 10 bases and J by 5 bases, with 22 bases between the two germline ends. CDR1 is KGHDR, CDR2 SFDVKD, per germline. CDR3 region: CATANTQGRPNEKLFF. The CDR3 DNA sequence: TGTGCCACGGCGAATACACAGGGAAGACCCAATGAAAAACTGTTTTTT.

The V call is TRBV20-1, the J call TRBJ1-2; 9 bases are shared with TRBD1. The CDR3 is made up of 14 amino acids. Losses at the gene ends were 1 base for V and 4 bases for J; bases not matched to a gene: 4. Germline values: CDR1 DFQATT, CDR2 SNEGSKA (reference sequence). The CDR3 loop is CSARGGQGTYGYTF. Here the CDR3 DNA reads TGCAGTGCTAGAGGGGGACAGGGAACCTATGGCTACACCTTC.

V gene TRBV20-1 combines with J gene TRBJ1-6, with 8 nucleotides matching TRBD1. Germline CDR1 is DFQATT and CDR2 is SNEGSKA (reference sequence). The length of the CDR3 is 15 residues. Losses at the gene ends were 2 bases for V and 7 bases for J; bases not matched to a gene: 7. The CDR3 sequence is CSARLGQAINSPLHF. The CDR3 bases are TGCAGTGCTAGATTGGGACAGGCGATAAATTCACCCCTCCACTTT.

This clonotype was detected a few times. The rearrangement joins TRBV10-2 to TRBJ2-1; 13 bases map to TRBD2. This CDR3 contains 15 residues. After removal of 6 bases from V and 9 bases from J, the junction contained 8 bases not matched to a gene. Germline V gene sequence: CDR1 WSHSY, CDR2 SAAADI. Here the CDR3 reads CASSRTSGGVGEQFF. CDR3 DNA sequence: TGCGCCAGCAGCCGGACTAGCGGGGGCGTCGGTGAGCAGTTCTTC.

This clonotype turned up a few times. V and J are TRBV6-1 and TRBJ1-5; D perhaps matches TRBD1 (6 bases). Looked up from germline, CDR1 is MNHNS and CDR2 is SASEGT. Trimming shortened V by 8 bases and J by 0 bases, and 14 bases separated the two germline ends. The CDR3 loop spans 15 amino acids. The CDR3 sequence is CASSSYRDSNQPQHF. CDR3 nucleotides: TGTGCCAGCTCTTCCTACAGGGATAGCAATCAGCCCCAGCATTTT.